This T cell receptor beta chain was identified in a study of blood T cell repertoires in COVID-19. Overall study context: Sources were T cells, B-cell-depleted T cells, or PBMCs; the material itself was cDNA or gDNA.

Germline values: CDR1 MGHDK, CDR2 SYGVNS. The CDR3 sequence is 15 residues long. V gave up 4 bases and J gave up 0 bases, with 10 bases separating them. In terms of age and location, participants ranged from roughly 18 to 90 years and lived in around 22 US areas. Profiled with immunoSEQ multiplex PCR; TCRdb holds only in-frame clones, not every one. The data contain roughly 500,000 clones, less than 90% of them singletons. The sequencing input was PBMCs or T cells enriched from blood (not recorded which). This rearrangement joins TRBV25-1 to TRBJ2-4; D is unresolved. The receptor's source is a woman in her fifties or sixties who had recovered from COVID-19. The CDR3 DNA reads TGTGCCAGCAGTGGCCACAATCTAGCCAAAAACATTCAGTACTTC. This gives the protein CASSGHNLAKNIQYF.